This paragraph reports one T cell receptor beta chain. What it binds is unknown. V was pared by 0 bases and J by 6 bases, with 12 bases between. CDR1 and CDR2 (germline): SGHRS, YFSETQ. CDR3 length equals 14 residues. Using its own MiXCR run on the 5' RACE reads, TCRdb lists one record per CDR3 protein. The table lists roughly 320,000 distinct CDR3 sequences, around 28% of them singletons. The data were obtained in a study of T-cell memory formation after mild COVID-19. Overall study findings and caveats: Later expanders leaned CD4+, whereas day 15 to 85 contracting clones were balanced CD4/CD8.

The sample consisted of PBMCs or a T cell subset sorted from them (not recorded which). The chain links TRBV5-1 to TRBJ2-5; D not certain. The source is an adult woman who had mild COVID-19 (a few samples of this study predate the infection). Cell type and time point are not known. The CDR3 sequence is CASSLGYEVKTQYF. The CDR3, as DNA: TGCGCCAGCAGCTTGGGGTACGAGGTGAAGACCCAGTACTTC.